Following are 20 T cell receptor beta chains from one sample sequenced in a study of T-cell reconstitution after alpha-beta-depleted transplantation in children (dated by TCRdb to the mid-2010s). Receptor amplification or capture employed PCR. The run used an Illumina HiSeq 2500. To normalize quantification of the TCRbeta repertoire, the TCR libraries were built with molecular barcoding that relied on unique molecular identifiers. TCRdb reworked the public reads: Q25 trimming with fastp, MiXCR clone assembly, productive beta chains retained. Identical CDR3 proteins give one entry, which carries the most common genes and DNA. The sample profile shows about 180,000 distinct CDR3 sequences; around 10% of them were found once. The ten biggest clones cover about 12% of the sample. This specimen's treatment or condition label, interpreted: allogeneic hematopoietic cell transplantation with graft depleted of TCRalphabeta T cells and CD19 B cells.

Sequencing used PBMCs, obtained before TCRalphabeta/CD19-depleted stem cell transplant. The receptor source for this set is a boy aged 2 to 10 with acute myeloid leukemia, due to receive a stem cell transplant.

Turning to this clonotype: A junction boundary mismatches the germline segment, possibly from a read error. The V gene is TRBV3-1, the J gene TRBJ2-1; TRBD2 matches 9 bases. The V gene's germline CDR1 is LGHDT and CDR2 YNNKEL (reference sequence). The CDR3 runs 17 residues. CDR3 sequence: CASCQQPPSGKDNEQFF. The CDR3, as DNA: TGTGCCAGCTGCCAGCAGCCCCCTAGCGGGAAAGACAATGAGCAGTTCTTC.

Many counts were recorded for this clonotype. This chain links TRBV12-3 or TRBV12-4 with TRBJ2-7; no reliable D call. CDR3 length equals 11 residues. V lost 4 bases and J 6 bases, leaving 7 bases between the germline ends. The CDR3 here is CASSWGTEQYF. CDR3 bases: TGTGCCAGCAGTTGGGGTACCGAGCAGTACTTC.

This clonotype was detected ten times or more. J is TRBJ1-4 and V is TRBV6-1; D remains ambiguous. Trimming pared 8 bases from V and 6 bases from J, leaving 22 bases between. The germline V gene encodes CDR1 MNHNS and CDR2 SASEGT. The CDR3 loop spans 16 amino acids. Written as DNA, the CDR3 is TGTGCCAGCGTGGGCGAAGGAGCATCAGGAGATGAAAAACTGTTTTTT. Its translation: CASVGEGASGDEKLFF.

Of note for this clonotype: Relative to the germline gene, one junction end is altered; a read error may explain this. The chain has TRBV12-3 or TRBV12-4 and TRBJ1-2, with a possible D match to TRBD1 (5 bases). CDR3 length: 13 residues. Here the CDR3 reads CASSPPGSYGDTF. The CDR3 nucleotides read TGTGCCAGCAGCCCCCCAGGGTCCTATGGCGACACCTTC.

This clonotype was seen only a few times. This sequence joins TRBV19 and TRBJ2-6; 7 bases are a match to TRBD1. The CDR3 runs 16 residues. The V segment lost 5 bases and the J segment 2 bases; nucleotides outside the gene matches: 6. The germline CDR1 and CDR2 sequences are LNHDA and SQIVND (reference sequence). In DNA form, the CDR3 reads TGTGCCAGTAGTTGGACAGGCCGGGCTGGGGCCAACGTCCTGACTTTC. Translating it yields CASSWTGRAGANVLTF.

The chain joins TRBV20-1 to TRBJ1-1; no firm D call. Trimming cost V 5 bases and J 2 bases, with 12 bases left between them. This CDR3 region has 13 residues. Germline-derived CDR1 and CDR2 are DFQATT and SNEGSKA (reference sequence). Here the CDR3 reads CSADKGSNTEAFF. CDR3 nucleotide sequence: TGCAGTGCTGACAAGGGATCCAACACTGAAGCTTTCTTT.

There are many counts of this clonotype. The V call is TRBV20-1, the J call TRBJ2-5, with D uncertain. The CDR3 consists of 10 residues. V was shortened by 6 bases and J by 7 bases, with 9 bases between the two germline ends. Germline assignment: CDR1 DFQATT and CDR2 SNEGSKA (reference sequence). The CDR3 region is CSASWGTQYF. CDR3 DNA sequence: TGCAGTGCCTCTTGGGGGACCCAGTACTTC.

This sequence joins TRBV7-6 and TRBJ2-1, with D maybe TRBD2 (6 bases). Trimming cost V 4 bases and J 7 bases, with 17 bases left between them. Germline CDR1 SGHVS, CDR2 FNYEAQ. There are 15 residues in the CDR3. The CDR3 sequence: CASSYVAGLGNEQFF. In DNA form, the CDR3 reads TGTGCCAGCAGCTATGTCGCGGGGCTCGGGAATGAGCAGTTCTTC.

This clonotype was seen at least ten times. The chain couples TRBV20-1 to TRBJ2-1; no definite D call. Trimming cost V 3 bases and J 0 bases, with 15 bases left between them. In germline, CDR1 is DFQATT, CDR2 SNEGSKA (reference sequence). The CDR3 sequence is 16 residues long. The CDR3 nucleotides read TGCAGTGCTAGTGGGGAACGGGCCCTCTCCTACAATGAGCAGTTCTTC. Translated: CSASGERALSYNEQFF.

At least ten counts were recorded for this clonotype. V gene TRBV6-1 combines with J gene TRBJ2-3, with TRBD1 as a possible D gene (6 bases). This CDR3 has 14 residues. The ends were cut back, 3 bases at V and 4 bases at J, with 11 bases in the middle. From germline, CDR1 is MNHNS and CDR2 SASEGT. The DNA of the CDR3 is TGTGCCAGCAGTGAGGACAGTGTGGCAGATACGCAGTATTTT. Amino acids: CASSEDSVADTQYF.

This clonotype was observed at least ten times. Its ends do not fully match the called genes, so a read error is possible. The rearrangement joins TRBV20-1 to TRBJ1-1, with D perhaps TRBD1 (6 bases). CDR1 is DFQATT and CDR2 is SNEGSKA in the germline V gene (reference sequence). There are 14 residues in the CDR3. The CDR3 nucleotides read TGCAGTGCGAGGTCGGGGGCGGGGAACACTAAAGCTTTCTTT. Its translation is CSARSGAGNTKAFF.

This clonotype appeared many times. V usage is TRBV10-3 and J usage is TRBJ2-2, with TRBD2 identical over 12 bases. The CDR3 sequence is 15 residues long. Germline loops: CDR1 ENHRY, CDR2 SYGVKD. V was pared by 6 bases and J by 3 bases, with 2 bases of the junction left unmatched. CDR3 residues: CAIRRTSGDTGELFF. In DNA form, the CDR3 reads TGTGCCATCAGGAGGACTAGCGGGGACACCGGGGAGCTGTTTTTT.

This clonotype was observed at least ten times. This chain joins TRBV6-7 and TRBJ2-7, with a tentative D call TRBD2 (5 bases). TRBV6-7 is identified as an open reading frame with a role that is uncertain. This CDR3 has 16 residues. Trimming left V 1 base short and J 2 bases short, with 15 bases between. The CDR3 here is CASSYFPRTEAYEQYF. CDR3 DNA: TGTGCCAGCAGTTACTTCCCCCGAACGGAGGCCTACGAGCAGTACTTC.

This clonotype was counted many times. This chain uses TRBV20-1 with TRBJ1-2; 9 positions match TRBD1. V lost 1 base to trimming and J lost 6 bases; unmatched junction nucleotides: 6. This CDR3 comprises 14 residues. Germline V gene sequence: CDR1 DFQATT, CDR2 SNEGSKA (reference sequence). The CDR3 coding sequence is TGCAGTGCTAGAGCCGCCACAGGGGGCGATGGCTACACCTTC. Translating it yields CSARAATGGDGYTF.

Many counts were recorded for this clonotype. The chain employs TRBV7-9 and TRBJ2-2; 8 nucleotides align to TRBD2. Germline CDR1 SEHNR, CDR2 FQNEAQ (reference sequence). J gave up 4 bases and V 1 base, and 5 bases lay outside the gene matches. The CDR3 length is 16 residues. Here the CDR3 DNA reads TGTGCCAGCAGCTTAGGGGGTAGCGGGATCACCGGGGAGCTGTTTTTT. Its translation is CASSLGGSGITGELFF. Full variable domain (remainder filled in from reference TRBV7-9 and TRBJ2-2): DTGVSQNPRHKITKRGQNVTFRCDPISEHNRLYWYRQTLGQGPEFLTYFQNEAQLEKSRLLSDRFSAERPKGSFSTLEIQRTEQGDSAMYLCASSLGGSGITGELFFGEGSRLTVL.

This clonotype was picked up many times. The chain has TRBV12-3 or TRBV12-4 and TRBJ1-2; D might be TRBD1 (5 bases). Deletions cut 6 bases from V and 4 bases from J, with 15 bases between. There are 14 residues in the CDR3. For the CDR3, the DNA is TGTGCCAGCAGGTCACAGGTCGGTGCCTATGGCTACACCTTC. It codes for CASRSQVGAYGYTF.

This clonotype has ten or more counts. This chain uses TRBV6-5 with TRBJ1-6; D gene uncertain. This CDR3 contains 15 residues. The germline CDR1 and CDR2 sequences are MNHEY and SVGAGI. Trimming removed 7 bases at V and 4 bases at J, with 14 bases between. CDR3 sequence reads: CASKESEAYNSPLHF. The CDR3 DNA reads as TGTGCCAGCAAGGAGTCCGAGGCGTATAATTCACCCCTCCACTTT.

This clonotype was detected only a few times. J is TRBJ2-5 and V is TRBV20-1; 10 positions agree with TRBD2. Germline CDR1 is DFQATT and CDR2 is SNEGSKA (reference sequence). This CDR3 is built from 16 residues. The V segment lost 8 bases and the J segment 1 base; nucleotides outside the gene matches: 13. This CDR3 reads CSHYPQRGGSQETQYF. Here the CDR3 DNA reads TGCAGTCATTACCCTCAGCGGGGGGGTTCCCAAGAGACCCAGTACTTC.

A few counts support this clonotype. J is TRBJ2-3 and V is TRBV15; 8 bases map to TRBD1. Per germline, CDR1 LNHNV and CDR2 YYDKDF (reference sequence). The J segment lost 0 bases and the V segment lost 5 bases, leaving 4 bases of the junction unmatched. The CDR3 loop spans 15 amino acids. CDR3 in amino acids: CATSLTGESTDTQYF. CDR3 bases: TGTGCCACCAGCCTGACAGGGGAAAGCACAGATACGCAGTATTTT. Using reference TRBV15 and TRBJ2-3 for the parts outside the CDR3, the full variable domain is DAMVIQNPRYQVTQFGKPVTLSCSQTLNHNVMYWYQQKSSQAPKLLFHYYDKDFNNEADTPDNFQSRRPNTSFCFLDIRSPGLGDTAMYLCATSLTGESTDTQYFGPGTRLTVL.

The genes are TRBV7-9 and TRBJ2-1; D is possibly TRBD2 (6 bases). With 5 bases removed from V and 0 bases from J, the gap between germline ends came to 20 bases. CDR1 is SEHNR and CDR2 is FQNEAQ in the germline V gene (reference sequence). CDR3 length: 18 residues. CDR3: CASSHSVVYGSSYNEQFF. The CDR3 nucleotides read TGTGCCAGCAGCCATAGTGTTGTCTACGGGAGCTCCTACAATGAGCAGTTCTTC.